The rows below give T cell receptor beta chains drawn from one sample of a study of blood T cell repertoires in COVID-19. The protocol was immunoSEQ multiplex PCR, while the TCRdb copy is restricted to in-frame clones and leaves out a portion. The sample includes approximately 390,000 clones, around 89% of them seen just once. The source material was peripheral blood. The receptor source for this set is a man younger than 30 with active or convalescent COVID-19. Both conserved end residues are part of each CDR3. The order of the fields is CDR3 DNA, CDR3 protein, D gene, J gene, clone size, V gene. A D gene is named only where the DNA matches it firmly. The size entry is marked missing in some rows and otherwise reads once, few, many or a size class.

TGTGCCAGCAGTTTAGGAGCTCTAAGCTCCTACGAGCAGTACTTC	CASSLGALSSYEQYF	-	TRBJ2-7	-	TRBV27
TGCGCCAGCAGTCAATCGGGACAGCTCACAGATACGCAGTATTTT	CASSQSGQLTDTQYF	TRBD1	TRBJ2-3	once	TRBV23-1
TGTGCCAGCAGTCCCCTACAGAATTCACCCCTCCACTTT	CASSPLQNSPLHF	-	TRBJ1-6	-	TRBV28
TGTGCCAGCAGCTCACTAGCGGGAGTATCCAATGAGCAGTTCTTC	CASSSLAGVSNEQFF	TRBD2	TRBJ2-1	-	TRBV11-3
TGTGCCAGCAGCTTAGACAGGGGCGAAAACGAGCAGTACTTC	CASSLDRGENEQYF	TRBD1	TRBJ2-7	-	TRBV7-9
TGTGCCAGCAGTGGGACAGGGGCCTACGAGCAGTACTTC	CASSGTGAYEQYF	TRBD1	TRBJ2-7	-	TRBV28
TGTGCCAGCAGCCAACTTAGGACAGCGGGGAGCAATCAGCCCCAGCATTTT	CASSQLRTAGSNQPQHF	-	TRBJ1-5	-	TRBV28
TGTGCCAGCAGCGACAGGGGGTCCTATCAGCCCCAGCATTTT	CASSDRGSYQPQHF	TRBD1	TRBJ1-5	-	TRBV7-6
TGCGCCAGCAACCAGGGAGGTAACTCCTACGAGCAGTACTTC	CASNQGGNSYEQYF	-	TRBJ2-7	few	TRBV5-1
TGTGCCAGCAGTGTTCACAGGGGCTCTGGAAACACCATATATTTT	CASSVHRGSGNTIYF	TRBD1	TRBJ1-3	-	TRBV2
TGCGCCAGCAGCCAGCTACCGGGACTAGCAAAGCAGTACTTC	CASSQLPGLAKQYF	TRBD2	TRBJ2-7	-	TRBV4-1
TGTGCCAGCTCGGATCTGACAGGGGGATATGGCTACACCTTC	CASSDLTGGYGYTF	TRBD1	TRBJ1-2	-	TRBV19
TGTGCCAGCACCCCCGGGTCCAGGGGCGCTGGCTACACCTTC	CASTPGSRGAGYTF	-	TRBJ1-2	-	TRBV6-5
TGTGCCAGCAGCTTTTGGGGGGATACCGGGGAGCTGTTTTTT	CASSFWGDTGELFF	-	TRBJ2-2	once	TRBV7-2
TGTGCCAGCAGCCCTGGGACTAGCGGGAGAGAGACCCAGTACTTC	CASSPGTSGRETQYF	TRBD2	TRBJ2-5	once	TRBV3-1/TRBV3-2
TGTGCCAGCAGCCATAAGGCTCCCGCAACAGGGGTCCGGAGCAATCAGCCCCAGCATTTT	CASSHKAPATGVRSNQPQHF	TRBD1	TRBJ1-5	-	TRBV27
TGTGCCAGCAGCTTGTTAGAGGGGGTTTACAATGAGCAGTTCTTC	CASSLLEGVYNEQFF	-	TRBJ2-1	-	TRBV5-5
TGTGCCATCAGTGATCGGGGGACTGAAGCTTTCTTT	CAISDRGTEAFF	-	TRBJ1-1	-	TRBV10-3
TGTGCCAGCAGGGGACTAAGCGGGAGCCGTTCTAGCACAGATACGCAGTATTTT	CASRGLSGSRSSTDTQYF	TRBD2	TRBJ2-3	-	TRBV2
TGTGCCAGCAGCGTCGACAGGGGCGAGACCCAGTACTTC	CASSVDRGETQYF	TRBD1	TRBJ2-5	few	TRBV7-2
TGCGCCAGCAGCTTGGCCCGGACAGGGGGGAACACTGAAGCTTTCTTT	CASSLARTGGNTEAFF	TRBD1	TRBJ1-1	once	TRBV5-1
TGTGCCAGCAGCCACGACTTTACAGATACGCAGTATTTT	CASSHDFTDTQYF	-	TRBJ2-3	-	TRBV7-2
TGTGCCAGCACCAGGGTTGAGGGCACCGGGGAGCTGTTTTTT	CASTRVEGTGELFF	-	TRBJ2-2	-	TRBV4-2
TGTGCCTACCCGAAGGCTAGCGGCACAGATACGCAGTATTTT	CAYPKASGTDTQYF	-	TRBJ2-3	-	TRBV5-4
TGCGCCAGCAGCCAGACGGGGGATTCACCCCTCCACTTT	CASSQTGDSPLHF	-	TRBJ1-6	-	TRBV4-3
TGTGCCAGCAGTTTATACAGGGACACCGGGGAGCTGTTTTTT	CASSLYRDTGELFF	-	TRBJ2-2	-	TRBV28
TGCAGCGTTGAAGGACCGGGAGTAAATGGCTACACCTTC	CSVEGPGVNGYTF	-	TRBJ1-2	-	TRBV29-1
TGTGCCAGCAGCCCTTGGACAGGGGGCACCTTACGCTCTGGAAACACCATATATTTT	CASSPWTGGTLRSGNTIYF	TRBD1	TRBJ1-3	-	TRBV28
TGTGCCAGCAGCAGGACTAGGCCGGATACGCAGTATTTT	CASSRTRPDTQYF	TRBD2	TRBJ2-3	-	TRBV3-1/TRBV3-2
TGCGCCAGCAGCCAGGAAGTTAACGGGGAGACCCAGTACTTC	CASSQEVNGETQYF	-	TRBJ2-5	-	TRBV4-3
TGTGCCAGCAGCGCCGTCGCCTCAGGGGGCGCCTACAATGAGCAGTTCTTC	CASSAVASGGAYNEQFF	TRBD1	TRBJ2-1	-	TRBV9
TGCGCCAGCAGCTTGGACGGGAACTCTGGAAACACCATATATTTT	CASSLDGNSGNTIYF	-	TRBJ1-3	once	TRBV5-1
TGTGCCAGCAGTTTAAAAGCGGGAGGGTTCACAGATACGCAGTATTTT	CASSLKAGGFTDTQYF	TRBD2	TRBJ2-3	-	TRBV28
TGTGCCAGCAGTCGTATTCAAGGGGCTGGAAACACCATATATTTT	CASSRIQGAGNTIYF	-	TRBJ1-3	-	TRBV3-1/TRBV3-2
TGTGCCAGCAGTCAGACAGGTCCCCGCGCTAATTCACCCCTCCACTTT	CASSQTGPRANSPLHF	-	TRBJ1-6	-	TRBV7-3
TGTGCCAGCAGTTTATCCAGGCAAGAGACCCAGTACTTC	CASSLSRQETQYF	-	TRBJ2-5	once	TRBV27
TGCGCCAGCAGCTCCAGCGGGAGGCTGGAGAATGAGCAGTTCTTC	CASSSSGRLENEQFF	TRBD2	TRBJ2-1	-	TRBV10-1
TGTGCCAGCAGTGCGGGGGTCGAATCTTCTGGGGCCAACGTGCTGACTTTC	CASSAGVESSGANVLTF	-	TRBJ2-6	-	TRBV6-4
TGTGCCAGCTCACCGGCTACTTCCCCCGGGGGGTCACCCCTCCACTTT	CASSPATSPGGSPLHF	-	TRBJ1-6	-	TRBV18
TGTGCCAGCAGCTACATCAACAATGAGCAGTTCTTC	CASSYINNEQFF	-	TRBJ2-1	-	TRBV11-3
TGTGCCAGCTCACAGCGACGGGACACTGAAGCTTTCTTT	CASSQRRDTEAFF	-	TRBJ1-1	-	TRBV18
TGTGCCAGCAGCGTAGGGAACAGGGTGAACACCATATATTTT	CASSVGNRVNTIYF	-	TRBJ1-3	-	TRBV9
TGTGCCACCAGTGATAGGGGACTAAACACTGAAGCTTTCTTT	CATSDRGLNTEAFF	-	TRBJ1-1	-	TRBV24-1
TGTGCCAGCTCACTTTCCACTAGCGGATCCTACGAGCAGTACTTC	CASSLSTSGSYEQYF	TRBD2	TRBJ2-7	-	TRBV18
TGCGCCAGCAGCCAAGCGCAGGGAAACACTGAAGCTTTCTTT	CASSQAQGNTEAFF	-	TRBJ1-1	-	TRBV4-3